This T cell receptor (beta chain) was found in a study of vaccination effects on CD4 cells after COVID-19. Points on this clone: Its antigen is not known.

Libraries were prepared by immunoSEQ multiplex PCR; TCRdb keeps only in-frame clonotypes and omits some of them. The repertoire has tens of thousands of clones, over 65% of them found once; the top ten carry 8.5% to 10%. In germline, CDR1 is MNHNS, CDR2 SASEGT. Unmatched junction bases numbered 5, after V lost 3 bases and J lost 4 bases. The CDR3 runs to 15 residues. ViraFEST assay sequencing came after antigen-specific CD4+ T cells were expanded with viral peptide pools. It was after 10 days of culture that CD4+ T cells were isolated. Two-dose BNT162b2 or mRNA-1273 vaccination was given to participants.

The TCR was taken from a human donor who received a COVID-19 vaccine. This chain joins TRBV6-1 and TRBJ2-5, with 10 bases matching TRBD2. The source was CD4+ T cells from PBMCs cultured with HCoV-NL63 spike peptides, collected after COVID-19 vaccination. The CDR3 here is CASSDVLAGIETQYF. CDR3 nucleotide sequence: TGTGCCAGCAGTGACGTACTAGCGGGGATAGAGACCCAGTACTTC.